The T cell receptor (beta chain) under discussion was sequenced for a study of shared clonotypes between healthy human individuals. Broader study findings: Four donors had 4% to 6.5% of their naive CD4 clonotypes in common. Researchers found naive subsets generally carried larger estimated richness than memory subsets.

This CDR3 region has 16 residues. Trimming shortened V by 6 bases and J by 0 bases, and 16 bases separated the two germline ends. From germline, CDR1 is SNHLY and CDR2 FYNNEI. This clone was found once. Antigen unknown. Some clones are missing from TCRdb's copy, which holds only in-frame ones; the method was immunoSEQ multiplex PCR. The sample lists under 600,000 clones; 95% to 98% were seen once. Positively selected for CCR7, the CD45RO-negative cells used as naive CD8 cells excluded terminally differentiated effector memory CD45RA+ cells. Only Caucasian adults living in Nashville, Tennessee made up the donor group.

The sequencing input was naive CD8+ T cells sorted from blood. The chain has TRBV2 and TRBJ2-3; D not certain. This clonotype was sampled from a man aged 25 to 45 in good health. The CDR3 protein is CASSIIPPDSTDTQYF. The CDR3 DNA reads TGTGCCAGCAGCATCATTCCTCCGGACAGCACAGATACGCAGTATTTT.